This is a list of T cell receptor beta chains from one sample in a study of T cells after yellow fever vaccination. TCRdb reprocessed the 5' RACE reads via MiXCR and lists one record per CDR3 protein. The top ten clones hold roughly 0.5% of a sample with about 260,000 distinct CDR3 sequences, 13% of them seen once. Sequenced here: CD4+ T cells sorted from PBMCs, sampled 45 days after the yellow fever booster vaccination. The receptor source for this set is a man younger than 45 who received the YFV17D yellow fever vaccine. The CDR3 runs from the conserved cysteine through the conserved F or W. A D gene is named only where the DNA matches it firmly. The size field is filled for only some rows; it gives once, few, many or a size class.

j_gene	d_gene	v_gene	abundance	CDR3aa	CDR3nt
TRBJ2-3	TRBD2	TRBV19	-	CASSPREHITQYF	TGTGCCAGTAGTCCGCGGGAGCATATTACGCAGTATTTT
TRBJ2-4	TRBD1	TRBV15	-	CATSRVRTGEDIQYF	TGTGCCACCAGCAGGGTTAGGACAGGGGAGGACATTCAGTACTTC
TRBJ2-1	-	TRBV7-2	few	CASSPRGNRVSYNEQFF	TGTGCCAGCAGCCCTAGGGGAAACAGGGTCTCCTACAATGAGCAGTTCTTC
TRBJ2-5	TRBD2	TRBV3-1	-	CASSQGLAGAETQYF	TGTGCCAGCAGCCAGGGACTAGCGGGAGCGGAGACCCAGTACTTC
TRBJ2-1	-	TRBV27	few	CASSLSRQRGEQFF	TGTGCCAGCAGTTTATCGAGGCAGCGCGGTGAGCAGTTCTTC
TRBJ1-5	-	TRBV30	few	CAWSGRSSFNQPQHF	TGTGCCTGGAGTGGCAGGAGTTCGTTCAATCAGCCCCAGCATTTT
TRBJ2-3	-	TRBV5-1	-	CASSSRAGDTQYF	TGCGCCAGCAGCTCGCGCGCCGGGGATACGCAGTATTTT
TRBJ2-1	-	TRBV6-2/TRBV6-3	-	CASIYDGGSYNEQFF	TGTGCCAGCATCTACGATGGGGGTTCCTACAATGAGCAGTTCTTC
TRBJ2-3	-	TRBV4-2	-	CASSQVTGELADTQYF	TGTGCCAGCAGCCAAGTAACGGGAGAGTTAGCAGATACGCAGTATTTT
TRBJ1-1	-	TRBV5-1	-	CASSLVIFEGTEAFF	TGCGCCAGCAGCTTGGTGATTTTCGAGGGTACTGAAGCTTTCTTT
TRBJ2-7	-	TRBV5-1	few	CASSLPGNEQYF	TGCGCCAGCAGCTTGCCAGGGAACGAGCAGTACTTC
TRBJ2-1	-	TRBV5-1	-	CASSYGAAVNYNEQFF	TGCGCCAGCAGCTACGGGGCGGCAGTAAACTACAATGAGCAGTTCTTC
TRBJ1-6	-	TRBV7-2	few	CASSSPIQGRYSPLHF	TGTGCCAGCAGCTCCCCTATACAGGGACGATATTCACCCCTCCACTTT
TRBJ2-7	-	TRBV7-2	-	CASSLDGGSTYEQYF	TGTGCCAGCAGCTTGGACGGGGGCAGTACCTACGAGCAGTACTTC
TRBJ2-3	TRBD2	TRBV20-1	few	CSVRRGDSTDTQYF	TGCAGTGTCAGGCGGGGGGATAGCACAGATACGCAGTATTTT
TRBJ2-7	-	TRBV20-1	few	CSAYLRDQPSREQYF	TGCAGTGCTTATCTCCGGGACCAACCCTCACGGGAGCAGTACTTC
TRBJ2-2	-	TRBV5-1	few	CASSNTGTGELFF	TGCGCCAGCAGTAACACCGGCACCGGGGAGCTGTTTTTT
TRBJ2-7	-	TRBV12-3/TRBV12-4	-	CASSSTPSHEQYF	TGTGCCAGCAGTTCTACACCCTCGCACGAGCAGTACTTC
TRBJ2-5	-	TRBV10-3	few	CAISEAVGLDQYF	TGTGCCATCAGTGAGGCGGTAGGATTAGACCAGTACTTC
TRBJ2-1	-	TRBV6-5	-	CASSYSVGVPNEQFF	TGTGCCAGCAGTTACTCCGTGGGAGTTCCCAATGAGCAGTTCTTC
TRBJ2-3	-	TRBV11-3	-	CASSSLGASGTAGTDTQYF	TGTGCCAGCAGCTCATTGGGGGCGAGCGGGACGGCGGGAACAGATACGCAGTATTTT
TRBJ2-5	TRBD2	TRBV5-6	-	CASSRPGLAGGPLSETQYF	TGTGCCAGCAGCAGACCCGGACTAGCGGGAGGGCCGTTGTCGGAGACCCAGTACTTC
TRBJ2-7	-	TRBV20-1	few	CSASIPGTSYEQYF	TGCAGTGCTAGTATACCCGGGACCTCCTACGAGCAGTACTTC
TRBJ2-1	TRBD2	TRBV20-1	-	CSASGTSGSDEQFF	TGCAGTGCTAGTGGGACTAGCGGGAGTGATGAGCAGTTCTTC
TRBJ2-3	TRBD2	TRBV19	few	CASSPSWTSLDTQYF	TGTGCCAGTAGTCCTTCGTGGACTAGCCTCGATACGCAGTATTTT
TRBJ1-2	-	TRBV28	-	CASSRSLGGYTF	TGTGCCAGCAGTAGGTCCCTCGGGGGCTACACCTTC
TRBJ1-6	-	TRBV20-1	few	CSASLFQGRTKSPLHF	TGCAGTGCTAGTCTGTTCCAGGGACGAACTAAGTCACCCCTCCACTTT
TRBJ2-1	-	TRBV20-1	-	CSASPGPYNEQFF	TGCAGTGCTAGTCCCGGACCTTACAATGAGCAGTTCTTC
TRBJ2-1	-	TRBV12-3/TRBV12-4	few	CATTAGESSYNEQFF	TGTGCCACCACAGCGGGCGAGAGCTCCTACAATGAGCAGTTCTTC
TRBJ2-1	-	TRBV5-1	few	CASSWPGDSPHNNEQFF	TGCGCCAGCAGCTGGCCTGGTGACTCACCTCATAACAATGAGCAGTTCTTC
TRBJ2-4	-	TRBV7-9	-	CASSSLAGSPNQNIQYF	TGTGCCAGCAGCTCCCTCGCCGGTAGTCCTAACCAAAACATTCAGTACTTC
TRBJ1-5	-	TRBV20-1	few	CSAISGALRPQHF	TGCAGTGCTATATCAGGTGCGCTTCGGCCCCAGCATTTT
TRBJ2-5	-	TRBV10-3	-	CAISDPRPTRFETQYF	TGTGCCATCAGTGACCCACGCCCGACTCGTTTCGAGACCCAGTACTTC
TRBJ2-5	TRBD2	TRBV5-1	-	CASSLGTSGSGETQYF	TGCGCCAGCAGCTTGGGGACTAGCGGGAGCGGGGAGACCCAGTACTTC
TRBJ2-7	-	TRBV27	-	CASSLWGLLNYEQYF	TGTGCCAGCAGTTTGTGGGGCCTCCTGAACTACGAGCAGTACTTC
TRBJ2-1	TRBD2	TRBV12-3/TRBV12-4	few	CASSYRTSGNSYNEQFF	TGTGCCAGCAGTTATCGGACTAGCGGGAACTCCTACAATGAGCAGTTCTTC
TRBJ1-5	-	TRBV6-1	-	CASTHSGGRNQPQHF	TGTGCCAGCACGCACAGCGGGGGACGTAATCAGCCCCAGCATTTT
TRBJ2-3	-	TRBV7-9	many	CASSLALSSTDTQYF	TGTGCCAGCAGCTTAGCTCTTAGCAGCACAGATACGCAGTATTTT
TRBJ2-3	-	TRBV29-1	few	CSVEMGFTDTQYF	TGCAGCGTTGAAATGGGTTTCACAGATACGCAGTATTTT
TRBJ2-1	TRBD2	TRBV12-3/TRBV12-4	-	CASSRGLAGLNEQFF	TGTGCCAGCAGCCGGGGACTAGCGGGATTGAATGAGCAGTTCTTC
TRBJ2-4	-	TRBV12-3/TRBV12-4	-	CASSLRGGKNIQYF	TGTGCCAGCAGTTTGAGGGGTGGGAAAAACATTCAGTACTTC
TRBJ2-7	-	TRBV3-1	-	CASSQYRGGEQYF	TGTGCCAGCAGCCAATATCGCGGAGGGGAGCAGTACTTC
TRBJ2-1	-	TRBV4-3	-	CASSHPTGSSSYNEQFF	TGCGCCAGCAGCCACCCCACCGGGAGTAGCTCCTACAATGAGCAGTTCTTC
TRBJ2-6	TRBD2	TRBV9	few	CASTRLAGFSGANVLTF	TGTGCCAGCACCCGACTAGCGGGTTTCTCTGGGGCCAACGTCCTGACTTTC
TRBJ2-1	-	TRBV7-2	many	CASSLVGGNEQFF	TGCGCCAGCAGCCTCGTAGGGGGGAATGAGCAGTTCTTC